The rows below give T cell receptor beta chains drawn from one sample of a study of CD8+ T cells in alopecia areata. The protocol was immunoSEQ multiplex PCR, while the TCRdb copy is restricted to in-frame clones and leaves out a portion. The sample lists more than 100,000 clones; around three fifths were seen once. The specimen was CD4+ T cells sorted from blood, collected at week 0. The receptors here all came from a human donor with alopecia areata. The CDR3 runs from the conserved cysteine through the conserved F or W. A D gene is named only where the DNA matches it firmly. Clone size is not always given. Where it is, it says once, few, many or a class for expanded clones.

V gene	J gene	clone size	D gene	CDR3 DNA	CDR3 protein
TRBV28	TRBJ1-1	NA	NA	TGTGCCAGCAGTATTTTACAGGAGGAAGCTTTCTTT	CASSILQEEAFF
TRBV6-1	TRBJ2-7	NA	NA	TGTGCCAGCAGCGAATACGTAACAGGGCGGCACTTC	CASSEYVTGRHF
TRBV10-3	TRBJ1-2	few	NA	TGTGCCATCAGTGCGGCTCCCGCGGGCTACACCTTC	CAISAAPAGYTF
TRBV19	TRBJ1-5	few	NA	TGTGCCAGTACATGGTCTAATCAGCCCCAGCATTTT	CASTWSNQPQHF
TRBV11-2	TRBJ2-2	many	NA	TGTGCCAGCAGCTTAGTTCGGTTCGAGCTAGCCTTCGGGGAGCTGTTTTTT	CASSLVRFELAFGELFF
TRBV5-4	TRBJ2-1	NA	TRBD2	TGTGCCAGCAGCCGGGAGGAGCGGGAGCTCAATGAGCAGTTCTTC	CASSREERELNEQFF
TRBV7-2	TRBJ1-5	NA	NA	TGTGCCAGCAGCTTAGTAGCGGTGGGGGGCTTCAGCAATCAGCCCCAGCATTTT	CASSLVAVGGFSNQPQHF
TRBV5-1	TRBJ2-2	few	NA	TGCGCCAGCAGCCCGAACCCGGATTCCGGGGAGCTGTTTTTT	CASSPNPDSGELFF
TRBV6-1	TRBJ2-7	NA	NA	TGTGCCAGCAGTCCCCGTTCGGGCGACGAGCAGTACTTC	CASSPRSGDEQYF
TRBV5-1	TRBJ2-5	few	TRBD1	TGCGCCAGCAGCGCGGACAGGGCCCGGGAGACCCAGTACTTC	CASSADRARETQYF
TRBV18	TRBJ2-5	few	NA	TGTGCCAGCTCACCCGATCAAGAGACCCAGTACTTC	CASSPDQETQYF
TRBV2	TRBJ1-2	NA	TRBD1	TGTGCCAGCAGAGGGACGACAGGGGGGGCTAACTATGGCTACACCTTC	CASRGTTGGANYGYTF
TRBV18	TRBJ2-7	NA	NA	TGTGCCAGCTCACCAGAGGGTTACGAGCAGTACTTC	CASSPEGYEQYF
TRBV10-3	TRBJ1-3	NA	NA	TGTGCCATCAGTAGGGGAAACACCATATATTTT	CAISRGNTIYF
TRBV6-5	TRBJ2-3	NA	NA	TGTGCCAGCAGGCGTACTAGCACAGATACGCAGTATTTT	CASRRTSTDTQYF
TRBV18	TRBJ1-1	NA	NA	TGTGCCAGCTCACCACCTGTAAGGGACAAAAACACTGAAGCTTTCTTT	CASSPPVRDKNTEAFF
TRBV5-1	TRBJ2-3	few	TRBD2	TGCGCCAGCAGCTTGCGCCTAGCGGGAGGAATCCCAGATACGCAGTATTTT	CASSLRLAGGIPDTQYF
TRBV4-2	TRBJ1-4	few	NA	TGTGCCAGCAGCCAAGGACAGGCAGCGAATGAAAAACTGTTTTTT	CASSQGQAANEKLFF
TRBV19	TRBJ2-1	few	TRBD2	TGTGCCAGTAGTATAGGAGCGGGAGGGCCCAATGAGCAGTTCTTC	CASSIGAGGPNEQFF
TRBV4-3	TRBJ2-2	NA	NA	TGCGCCAGCAGCCCGACGAGGGACACCTACACCGGGGAGCTGTTTTTT	CASSPTRDTYTGELFF
TRBV15	TRBJ2-3	NA	TRBD1	TGTGCCACCAGCAGAGCGGGGACAGGGCTAAGCACAGATACGCAGTATTTT	CATSRAGTGLSTDTQYF
TRBV2	TRBJ2-3	NA	NA	TGTGCCAGCACGCCGATTCGGGGGTCAGATACGCAGTATTTT	CASTPIRGSDTQYF
TRBV5-6	TRBJ1-2	NA	NA	TGTGCCAGCAGCCCTACAGGACCCTATGGCTACACCTTC	CASSPTGPYGYTF
TRBV30	TRBJ2-3	NA	NA	TGTGCCTGGAGTGTCCCGGCAGGCACAGATACGCAGTATTTT	CAWSVPAGTDTQYF
TRBV7-2	TRBJ1-5	few	NA	TGTGCCAGCAGCTTAGACTTCAGTCTCCGGCCCCAGCATTTT	CASSLDFSLRPQHF
TRBV5-1	TRBJ2-1	NA	NA	TGCGCCAGCAGCCCGGACAGCAGGGGACTGTTCTTC	CASSPDSRGLFF
TRBV7-2	TRBJ1-2	NA	NA	TGTGCCAGCAGCTTAGCAAGTAACGGGGGGATTCAAGGCTACACCTTC	CASSLASNGGIQGYTF
TRBV9	TRBJ2-7	NA	NA	TGTGCCAGCAGCGTAGACTCCCGTGCGGGCGAGCAGTACTTC	CASSVDSRAGEQYF
TRBV18	TRBJ1-5	NA	NA	TGTGCCAGCTCAAATGGTGGCAATCAGCCCCAGCATTTT	CASSNGGNQPQHF
TRBV6-6	TRBJ2-7	NA	TRBD1	TGTGCCAGCAGACAGGACAGGGGGAATCACGAGCAGTACTTC	CASRQDRGNHEQYF
TRBV11-2	TRBJ2-4	NA	TRBD1	TGTGCCAGCAGCTTAGTACAGGGGCAAAACATTCAGTACTTC	CASSLVQGQNIQYF
TRBV27	TRBJ2-7	once	NA	TGTGCCAGCCGTCGGGGGCTAGCCAGCTACGAGCAGTACTTC	CASRRGLASYEQYF
TRBV5-6	TRBJ1-1	NA	NA	TGTGCCAGCAGCTCCCAAGGGACTCGCAACACTGAAGCTTTCTTT	CASSSQGTRNTEAFF
TRBV6-6	TRBJ2-3	few	NA	TGTGCCAGCAAGATAGGCAGGGAGCATAGCACAGATACGCAGTATTTT	CASKIGREHSTDTQYF
TRBV2	TRBJ2-3	NA	TRBD2	TGTGCCAGCAGTGAGGACGCGGGAGGAGGTTCAGATACGCAGTATTTT	CASSEDAGGGSDTQYF
TRBV2	TRBJ1-5	NA	TRBD1	TGTGCCAGCGGGATGTGGGACAGGGACAATCAGCCCCAGCATTTT	CASGMWDRDNQPQHF
TRBV29-1	TRBJ1-5	NA	NA	TGCAGCGTTGTTCAGGGCCCCGATCAGCCCCAGCATTTT	CSVVQGPDQPQHF
TRBV27	TRBJ2-2	NA	TRBD2	TGTGCCAGCAGTCCTCTTTCCGCTGGCGGGAGATCCGGGGAGCTGTTTTTT	CASSPLSAGGRSGELFF
TRBV5-4	TRBJ1-2	NA	NA	TGTGCCAGCAGCTTTCACAAGGAAGGCTATGGCTACACCTTC	CASSFHKEGYGYTF
TRBV30	TRBJ1-1	NA	NA	TGTGCCCTAAGGCTGACCTTGAACACTGAAGCTTTCTTT	CALRLTLNTEAFF
TRBV5-1	TRBJ2-5	few	NA	TGCGCCAGCAGCCTGGTTGGGGAGGAAGAGACCCAGTACTTC	CASSLVGEEETQYF
TRBV30	TRBJ2-7	NA	NA	TGTGCCTGGAGTGCTCGACGGGAGTCCTACGAGCAGTACTTC	CAWSARRESYEQYF
TRBV28	TRBJ1-5	NA	NA	TGTGCCAGCAGTTTAGGCTGGGCCTCGGGTCAGCCCCAGCATTTT	CASSLGWASGQPQHF
TRBV28	TRBJ2-7	few	NA	TGTGCCAGCAGAGACCGCTACGAGCAGTACTTC	CASRDRYEQYF
TRBV5-1	TRBJ2-7	NA	NA	TGCGCCAGCAGCCCGGCCGGGTCCTTCTCCTACGAGCAGTACTTC	CASSPAGSFSYEQYF
TRBV7-2	TRBJ2-5	NA	NA	TGTGCCAGCAGCCCCAGAGGCCAGAGCCAAGAGACCCAGTACTTC	CASSPRGQSQETQYF
TRBV7-2	TRBJ2-7	once	TRBD1	TGTGCCAGCAGCCACCAGGGACAGGGAATCCACGAGCAGTACTTC	CASSHQGQGIHEQYF
TRBV15	TRBJ1-4	once	NA	TGTGCCACCAGCAGAGATTTGGGGGATGAGGAAAAACTGTTTTTT	CATSRDLGDEEKLFF
TRBV7-7	TRBJ2-5	NA	TRBD2	TGTGCCAGCAGCTTAGGACTAGCGGGGGCCATAGAGACCCAGTACTTC	CASSLGLAGAIETQYF
TRBV19	TRBJ2-7	NA	NA	TGTGCCAGTAGTACCGGGACCTCCGAGCAGTACTTC	CASSTGTSEQYF
TRBV5-1	TRBJ2-4	NA	NA	TGCGCCAGCAGCTTGGGGGACAAGATAAAAAACATTCAGTACTTC	CASSLGDKIKNIQYF
TRBV30	TRBJ2-5	NA	NA	TGTGCCTGGAGTACTCAAGGGGGCCAGTACTTC	CAWSTQGGQYF
TRBV7-3	TRBJ1-1	few	NA	TGTGCCAGCAGCCCCATGGGGATCGGCACTGAAGCTTTCTTT	CASSPMGIGTEAFF